Shown below are 21 T cell receptor gamma chains from a single sample sequenced in a study of human gamma delta and Vdelta1 T cells. TCRdb reanalyzed the PCR reads using CATT. The sample yields some 3,000 gamma-chain clones, 5.2% seen once. The sequencing sample was made of naive CD27+ Vdelta1 gamma-delta T cells from blood. These receptors all come from a human donor in good health.

A few counts support this clone. The mismatch at residue 6 between this DNA's translation and the TCRdb protein of a much larger clone likely reflects a read error; the protein shown is translated from the DNA. V and J are TRGV9 and TRGJ1 or TRGJ2. This CDR3 region has 13 residues. The junction had 7 bases not matched to a gene; V was cut back by 2 bases and J by 6 bases. Germline CDR1 GITISATS, CDR2 ISYDGTV (reference sequence). The CDR3 bases are TGTGCCTTGTGGGAGGGGCATGGTTATAAGAAACTCTTT. This translates into CALWEGHGYKKLF.

By share of the sample, this clone is medium-sized. Since a much larger clone is just one base distant, this may be a read error. V is TRGV9 and J is TRGJ1 or TRGJ2. The CDR3 has 13 residues. J gave up 2 bases and V 0 bases, and 1 base lay outside the gene matches. Germline V gives CDR1 GITISATS, CDR2 ISYDGTV (reference sequence). The CDR3 sequence is CALWEVYYYKKLF. The CDR3 DNA is TGTGCCTTGTGGGAGGTGTATTATTATAAGAAACTCTTT.

The genes are TRGV3 and TRGJ1 or TRGJ2. Germline matching of the DNA provided the J gene here, since TCRdb leaves it blank. This CDR3 is 12 amino acids long. Looked up from germline, CDR1 is VTNTFY and CDR2 is YDVSTARD (reference sequence). V trimming: 5 bases; J trimming: 7 bases; junction bases outside the gene matches: 8. CDR3 sequence: CATWVVRYKKLF. CDR3 nucleotide sequence: TGTGCCACCTGGGTTGTACGCTATAAGAAACTCTTT.

This clone was seen more than once but under ten times. Since a much larger clone is just one base distant, this may be a read error. The V call is TRGV3, the J call TRGJ1 or TRGJ2. This CDR3 spans 18 amino acids. V dropped 0 bases and J dropped 1; count of bases not matched to a gene: 15. CDR1 is VTNTFY, CDR2 YDVSTARD, per germline (reference sequence). The CDR3, as DNA: TGTGCCACCTGGGACAGGCGGCCCCTTTCCGAAAATTATTATAAGAAACTCTTT. Translating gives CATWDRRPLSENYYKKLF.

In this sample, this clone turned up a few times. The chain carries TRGV8 and TRGJ1 or TRGJ2. Trimming took 8 bases from V and 6 from J; bases not matched to a gene: 10. CDR1 and CDR2 from the germline V gene are VENAVY and YDSYNSRV. The CDR3 runs 12 residues. Here the CDR3 reads CATLSEPYKKLF. The DNA for the CDR3 is TGTGCCACCTTGTCGGAGCCTTATAAGAAACTCTTT.

By share of the sample, this clone is medium-sized. The chain is built from TRGV3 and TRGJ1 or TRGJ2. Unmatched junction bases numbered 4, after V lost 1 base and J lost 4 bases. This CDR3 spans 13 amino acids. CDR1 is VTNTFY and CDR2 is YDVSTARD in the germline V gene (reference sequence). CDR3 nucleotide sequence: TGTGCCACCTGGGACAGATCATATTATAAGAAACTCTTT. Amino acid sequence: CATWDRSYYKKLF.

This clone is medium-sized within its sample. The same CDR3 arises from other DNA sequences in this sample as well. The rearrangement joins TRGV9 to TRGJ1 or TRGJ2. V gave up 2 bases and J gave up 4 bases; unmatched junction bases: 8. The CDR3 extends over 14 amino acids. The germline V gene encodes CDR1 GITISATS and CDR2 ISYDGTV (reference sequence). This CDR3 is CALWEGRRYYKKLF. CDR3 DNA: TGTGCCTTGTGGGAGGGCCGTCGGTATTATAAGAAACTCTTT.

The chain combines TRGV3 with TRGJ1 or TRGJ2. Germline V gene data show CDR1 as VTNTFY and CDR2 as YDVSTARD (reference sequence). The length of the CDR3 is 10 residues. V lost 5 bases to trimming and J lost 8 bases; unmatched junction nucleotides: 3. This CDR3 is CATWAHKKLF. The CDR3, as DNA: TGTGCCACCTGGGCGCATAAGAAACTCTTT.

This chain joins TRGV3 and TRGJ1 or TRGJ2. The J gene, absent from TCRdb, was called here by matching the DNA to germline. The CDR3 is made up of 15 amino acids. V lost 0 bases, J lost 5 bases, and 10 bases stayed unmatched. Looked up from germline, CDR1 is VTNTFY and CDR2 is YDVSTARD (reference sequence). The CDR3 region is CATWDRRSPHYKKLF. CDR3 sequence (DNA): TGTGCCACCTGGGACAGGCGTTCACCCCATTATAAGAAACTCTTT.

This clone qualifies as medium-sized. V gene TRGV9 combines with J gene TRGJ1 or TRGJ2. The CDR3 loop spans 13 amino acids. The trim removed 3 bases at V and 0 bases at J, leaving 2 bases unmatched. Germline V lookup: CDR1 GITISATS, CDR2 ISYDGTV (reference sequence). The CDR3 coding sequence is TGTGCCTTGTGGGAGCGGAATTATTATAAGAAACTCTTT. Translating gives CALWERNYYKKLF.

By its share, this clone is medium-sized. Just one base apart from a much larger clone, this may be a read error. This rearrangement joins TRGV3 to TRGJ1 or TRGJ2. Trimming removed 0 bases from V and 11 bases from J; junction bases left unmatched: 4. CDR3 length: 11 residues. In germline, CDR1 is VTNTFY, CDR2 YDVSTARD (reference sequence). CDR3 in DNA: TGTGCCACCTGGGACAGGCGGGAGAAACTCTTT. Its protein product is CATWDRREKLF.

In the case of this clone: This sequence may be a read error, since a much larger clone differs from it by one base. Distinct nucleotide sequences in the sample also encode this CDR3. The chain employs TRGV8 and TRGJ1 or TRGJ2. CDR3 length: 13 residues. CDR1 is VENAVY, CDR2 YDSYNSRV, per germline. The chain's CDR3 is CATWVKNYYKKLF. In DNA, the CDR3 is TGTGCCACCTGGGTTAAGAATTATTATAAGAAGCTCTTT.

A note on this clone: A much larger clone differs by one base, so this may be a read error. In the same sample, other DNA sequences code for this CDR3. J is TRGJP2 and V is TRGV3. The CDR3 length is 16 residues. The germline V gene encodes CDR1 VTNTFY and CDR2 YDVSTARD (reference sequence). V shed 0 bases, J shed 1 base, and the junction held 5 bases outside the gene matches. For the CDR3, the DNA is TGTGCCACCTGGGACAGGCCCCGTAGTAGTGATTGGATCAAGACGTTT. Encoded protein: CATWDRPRSSDWIKTF.

By sample fraction, this clone is medium-sized (0.01 to 0.1%). The V gene is TRGV3, the J gene TRGJ1 or TRGJ2. Losses at the gene ends were 0 bases for V and 8 bases for J; bases not matched to a gene: 7. The germline V gene has CDR1 VTNTFY and CDR2 YDVSTARD (reference sequence). The CDR3 extends over 13 amino acids. The CDR3 is CATWDRPGHKKLF. DNA of the CDR3: TGTGCCACCTGGGACAGGCCAGGGCATAAGAAACTCTTT.

The chain joins TRGV3 to TRGJP2. The J gene is not listed in TCRdb, so it was assigned here from a DNA match to germline. From germline, CDR1 is VTNTFY and CDR2 YDVSTARD (reference sequence). The V segment lost 6 bases and the J segment 11 bases; nucleotides outside the gene matches: 6. The CDR3 is 11 amino acids. The CDR3 DNA reads TGTGCCACCTGGCAGTCGTGGATCAAGACGTTT. Encoded protein: CATWQSWIKTF.

This clone was seen a few times. J is TRGJ1 or TRGJ2 and V is TRGV9. This CDR3 is 11 amino acids long. V lost 12 bases to trimming and J lost 7 bases; unmatched junction nucleotides: 12. The germline V gene has CDR1 GITISATS and CDR2 ISYDGTV (reference sequence). The CDR3 bases are TGTGCCGGGTGGAAGGACTATAAGAAACTCTTT. Translated, it gives CAGWKDYKKLF.

As regards this clone: A read error is likely here: a far larger clone is one base away. V gene TRGV5 combines with J gene TRGJ1 or TRGJ2. Germline matching of the DNA provided the J gene here, since TCRdb leaves it blank. V was clipped by 3 bases and J by 1 base; unmatched bases: 18. Looked up from germline, CDR1 is VINAFY and CDR2 is YDVSNSKD. The CDR3 length is 18 residues. The CDR3 nucleotides read TGTGCCACCTGGGACGGGCGGCCCCTTGCCGAAAATTATTATAAGAAACTCTTT. Translation gives CATWDGRPLAENYYKKLF.

Comment on this clone: No DNA is shown, since the ends of the CDR3 on it are uncertain; the CDR3 is the one TCRdb lists. The J gene was not called, though the V gene is TRGV8. CDR1 and CDR2 from the germline V gene are VENAVY and YDSYNSRV. The CDR3 length is 33 residues, termini included. The CDR3 sequence: CATWDRLVFGGRNSLAVEQHLLSQVSIGRIQHF.

The genes are TRGV8 and TRGJ1 or TRGJ2. In the absence of a J gene in TCRdb, the DNA was matched to germline to assign it here. Germline V gives CDR1 VENAVY, CDR2 YDSYNSRV. The CDR3 runs to 15 residues. With 1 base clipped from V and 6 bases from J, the junction kept 12 bases outside the gene matches. CDR3 DNA sequence: TGTGCCACCTGGGATAGAAACCGCCCTTGTTATAAGAAACTCTTT. This codes for CATWDRNRPCYKKLF.

A word on this clone: Translating this DNA gives a protein that differs at residue 4 from the TCRdb one, which belongs to a much larger clone; a read error is likely, and the protein shown is this translation. The V call is TRGV5, the J call TRGJ1 or TRGJ2. The V gene end was trimmed by 9 bases and the J gene end by 1 base; junction bases not matched to a gene: 6. This CDR3 has 12 amino acids. The germline gives CDR1 VINAFY, CDR2 YDVSNSKD. DNA for the CDR3: TGTGCCACCCGGGCTAATTATTATAAGAAACTCTTT. Translating it yields CATRANYYKKLF.

A few counts support this clone. An end of the junction differs from the germline gene, which may be a read error. The chain recombines TRGV5 with TRGJP2. Germline V CDR1 and CDR2: VINAFY, YDVSNSKD. The CDR3 runs to 13 residues. CDR3 protein: CATWDWLDGIKTF. CDR3 bases: TGTGCCACCTGGGATTGGCTTGATGGGATCAAGACGTTT.